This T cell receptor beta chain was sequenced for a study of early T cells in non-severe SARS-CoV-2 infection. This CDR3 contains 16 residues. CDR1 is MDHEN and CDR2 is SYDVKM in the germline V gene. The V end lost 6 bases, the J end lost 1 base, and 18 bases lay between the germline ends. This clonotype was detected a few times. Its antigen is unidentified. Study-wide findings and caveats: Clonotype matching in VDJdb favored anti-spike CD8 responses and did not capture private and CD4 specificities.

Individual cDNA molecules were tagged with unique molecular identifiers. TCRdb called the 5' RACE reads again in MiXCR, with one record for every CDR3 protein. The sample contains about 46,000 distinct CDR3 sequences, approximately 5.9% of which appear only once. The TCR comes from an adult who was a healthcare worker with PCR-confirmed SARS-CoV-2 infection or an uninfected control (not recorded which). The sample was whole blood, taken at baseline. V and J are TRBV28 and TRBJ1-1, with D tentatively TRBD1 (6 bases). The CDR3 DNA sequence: TGTGCCAGCAGCGAGGGACACGGGCCACCGAACACTGAAGCTTTCTTT. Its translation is CASSEGHGPPNTEAFF.